This TCR beta chain was profiled in a study of T cell responses to AZD1222 COVID-19 vaccine. Study-wide findings and caveats: White British people made up most donors, females outnumbered males, and clonal diversity was possibly underestimated. Reportedly, nearly half the spike-specific TCRs target unmutated variant regions.

The assay was immunoSEQ multiplex PCR, and TCRdb's table has in-frame clones only and misses some. The sample consists of over 100,000 clones, over 85% of them appearing once. A note on this clone: Its antigen is as yet unknown.

CDR3 length: 18 amino acids. CDR1 is SGHNT and CDR2 is YYREEE in the germline V gene (reference sequence). With V trimmed by 3 bases and J by 0 bases, 10 bases remained unmatched. This chain links TRBV5-4 with TRBJ1-3; TRBD1 aligns across 9 bases. This receptor was identified in an adult in good health. The specimen comprised peripheral blood, sampled on day 0 of AZD1222 vaccination. CDR3 in amino acids: CASSSFIGQGYSGNTIYF. Here the CDR3 DNA reads TGTGCCAGCAGCTCCTTTATCGGACAGGGGTACTCTGGAAACACCATATATTTT.